These 9 T cell receptor beta chains share one sample of origin, sequenced in a study of long-term antiretroviral therapy in people with HIV. Survey level was the resolution at which the v3.0 immunoSEQ assay ran. Sequencing used immunoSEQ multiplex PCR; TCRdb keeps in-frame clones, though not all of them. Of about 39,000 clones listed, 85% to 90% are singletons. Sequenced material: unsorted PBMCs, taken 1.2 years after starting antiretroviral therapy. The source of these receptors is a woman aged 45-65 years with HIV.

The V call is TRBV21-1, the J call TRBJ1-5. TRBV21-1 is annotated as a pseudogene. This CDR3 is built from 14 residues. CDR3 in DNA: TGTGCCAACCCCTTCCAAAGGGGCAATCAGCCCCAGCATTTT. This codes for CANPFQRGNQPQHF.

This clone was observed once. CDR3 in amino acids: CASSLGLVMAVSEQFF. CDR3 bases: TGTGCCAGCAGTCTCGGACTAGTCATGGCCGTCAGTGAGCAGTTCTTC. V gene TRBV2 combines with J gene TRBJ2-1, with 7 positions matching TRBD2. With V trimmed by 5 bases and J by 9 bases, 16 bases remained unmatched. This CDR3 contains 16 residues. Germline-derived CDR1 and CDR2 are SNHLY and FYNNEI.

The chain carries TRBV4-2 and TRBJ2-3; 15 nucleotides align to TRBD2. This CDR3 has 16 amino acids. V lost 0 bases, J lost 6 bases, and 1 base stayed unmatched. CDR1 and CDR2 (germline): LGHNA, YNFKEQ. CDR3 in amino acids: CASSQDGTSGGDTQYF. The CDR3 nucleotides are TGTGCCAGCAGCCAAGACGGGACTAGCGGGGGGGATACGCAGTATTTT.

The gene calls are TRBV30 and TRBJ2-5; no firm D call. V was clipped by 1 base and J by 1 base, with 7 bases between them. The germline V gene has CDR1 GTSNPN and CDR2 SVGIG (reference sequence). The CDR3 covers 13 residues. CDR3 nucleotides: TGTGCCTGGAGTGGTGTGATCCAAGAGACCCAGTACTTC. Translation: CAWSGVIQETQYF.

CDR3: CASSLKGDGNYEQYF. The CDR3 DNA reads as TGTGCCAGCAGCTTAAAGGGTGATGGGAACTACGAGCAGTACTTC. The chain has TRBV7-3 and TRBJ2-7; no reliable D call. V was cut by 1 base and J by 3 bases, with 13 bases left in between. Germline lookup yields CDR1 SGHTA and CDR2 FQGTGA. CDR3 length equals 15 residues.

The chain employs TRBV27 and TRBJ1-1; 10 positions agree with TRBD1. Germline loops: CDR1 MNHEY, CDR2 SMNVEV (reference sequence). V shed 6 bases, J shed 1 base, and the junction held 11 bases outside the gene matches. The CDR3 sequence is 17 residues long. Here the CDR3 reads CASRIAGTGVPNTEAFF. The DNA of the CDR3 is TGTGCCAGCAGGATCGCCGGGACAGGGGTCCCGAACACTGAAGCTTTCTTT.

This rearrangement joins TRBV7-6 to TRBJ2-1; TRBD1 is a possible D gene (5 bases). CDR1 and CDR2 from the germline V gene are SGHVS and FNYEAQ. The germline V and J ends were trimmed by 5 bases and 0 bases, with 8 bases remaining between them. The CDR3 runs to 14 residues. CDR3 residues: CASSPTDSYNEQFF. The CDR3 DNA reads TGTGCCAGCAGCCCGACAGACTCCTACAATGAGCAGTTCTTC.

The chain employs TRBV15 and TRBJ2-3; D might be TRBD2 (6 bases). The CDR3 spans 15 residues. V was trimmed by 1 base and J by 3 bases, leaving 11 bases between them. Germline lookup yields CDR1 LNHNV and CDR2 YYDKDF (reference sequence). CDR3 DNA sequence: TGTGCCACCAGCAGAGTTGGCGGGGTGACAGATACGCAGTATTTT. Translating it yields CATSRVGGVTDTQYF.

This clone was seen once. The V and J genes are TRBV5-1 and TRBJ2-1; the match to TRBD2 covers 7 bases. Germline-derived CDR1 and CDR2 are SGHRS and YFSETQ. The CDR3 covers 13 residues. V was pared by 7 bases and J by 6 bases, with 7 bases of the junction left unmatched. The CDR3 DNA is TGCGCCAGCCGTCCGACTAGCCGCAATGAGCAGTTCTTC. Residues: CASRPTSRNEQFF.